This TCR beta chain originates from a study of control samples from healthy donors and cancer patients. The assay was immunoSEQ multiplex PCR, and TCRdb's table has in-frame clones only and misses some. This repertoire shows approximately 180,000 clones, 85% to 95% found once; its top ten account for around 1.3%. The specimen sequenced was blood. This receptor was taken from a woman under 30 in good health.

The chain's CDR3 is CASSYSSGAHYGYTF. CDR3 in DNA: TGTGCCAGCAGTTACTCAAGTGGGGCTCACTATGGCTACACCTTC. The rearrangement uses TRBV6-5 and TRBJ1-2, with a weak D call TRBD1 (5 bases). From germline, CDR1 is MNHEY and CDR2 SVGAGI. The CDR3 covers 15 residues. V dropped 0 bases and J dropped 3 bases, with 11 bases sitting between them.